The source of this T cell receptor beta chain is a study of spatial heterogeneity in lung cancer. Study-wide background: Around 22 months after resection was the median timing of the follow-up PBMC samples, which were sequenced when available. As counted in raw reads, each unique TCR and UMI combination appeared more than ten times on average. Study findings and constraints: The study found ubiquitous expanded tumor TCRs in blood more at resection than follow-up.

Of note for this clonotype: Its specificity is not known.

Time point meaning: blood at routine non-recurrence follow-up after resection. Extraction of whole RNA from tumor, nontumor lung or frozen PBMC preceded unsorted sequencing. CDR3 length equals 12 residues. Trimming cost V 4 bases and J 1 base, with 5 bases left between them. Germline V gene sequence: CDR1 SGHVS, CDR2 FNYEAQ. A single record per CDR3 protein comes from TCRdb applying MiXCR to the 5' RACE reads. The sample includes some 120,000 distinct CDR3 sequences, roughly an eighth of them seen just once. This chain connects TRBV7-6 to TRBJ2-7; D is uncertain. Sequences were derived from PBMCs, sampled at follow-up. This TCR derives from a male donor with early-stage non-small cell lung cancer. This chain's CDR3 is CASSSTSYEQYF. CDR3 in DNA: TGTGCCAGCAGCTCCACTTCCTACGAGCAGTACTTC. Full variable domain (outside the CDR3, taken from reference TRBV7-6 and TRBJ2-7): GAGVSQSPRYKVTKRGQDVALRCDPISGHVSLYWYRQALGQGPEFLTYFNYEAQQDKSGLPNDRFSAERPEGSISTLTIQRTEQRDSAMYRCASSSTSYEQYFGPGTRLTVT.